This T cell receptor (beta chain) was captured in a study of CD8 T cells in ankylosing spondylitis (dated by TCRdb to about 2017). Turning to the overall study: To find TCR variants linked to disease, the study profiled T cell receptor beta repertoires in ankylosing spondylitis patients and healthy donors. The full study cohort comprised 25 ankylosing spondylitis patients and 110 or so healthy donors. Peripheral blood samples were taken, and synovial fluid was additionally collected from ankylosing spondylitis patients.

The germline V gene supplies CDR1 SGHAT and CDR2 FQNNGV. The CDR3 covers 15 residues, taking in both the cysteine and the phenylalanine. The read is trimmed to its CDR3 DNA, 45 bases read in frame from base 1. V is cut by 5 bases and J by 8 bases, and the space between the germline ends is 16 bases. Beyond this particular receptor, the publication reports: According to the report, matched synovial fluid samples from ankylosing spondylitis patients were significantly enriched for the disease-linked clones. The disease-linked clones showed a CD8+ phenotype and occurred at relatively low frequencies in peripheral blood. Some motif variants were previously reported in synovial fluid and blood of reactive arthritis patients, suggesting common disease-initiation mechanisms. Blood from ankylosing spondylitis patients appeared to be characterized by a TCR beta motif composed of 7 to 9 highly homologous amino acid variants.

For each ankylosing spondylitis patient, the synovial fluid sample was matched to a blood sample from that same patient. Sequencing instrument: Illumina HiSeq 2500. TCR beta libraries were prepared by quantitative 5'-RACE with molecular barcodes. On the authors' methods: To identify disease-linked TCR variants, a new computational method was used, one built on a probabilistic model of VDJ rearrangement. The public reads were run again by TCRdb, first through fastp at Q25 and then through MiXCR, and only productive beta chains were kept. Records with the same CDR3 protein are collapsed into one entry carrying the most frequent genes and DNA. TCRdb's processing, not the study's, gives the V and J calls here. This sample gives 30,000 to 35,000 distinct CDR3 sequences in total; 30% of them show up just once. The top ten clonotypes cover roughly 44% of the sample. A note on this clonotype: Its target antigen remains unknown. No much larger clonotype is one base removed from it; base qualities were not supplied.

This clonotype originated in a male donor with ankylosing spondylitis. Here the chain combines TRBV11-2 and TRBJ1-6; the D segment could be TRBD1, given 5 matching bases. Sequencing was done on a sample of synovial fluid, either unsorted or a sorted T cell fraction (not recorded which). This receptor has the CDR3 CASSPRPLGDSPLHF. The base sequence is TGTGCCAGCAGCCCCAGGCCCCTGGGGGATTCACCCCTCCACTTT.